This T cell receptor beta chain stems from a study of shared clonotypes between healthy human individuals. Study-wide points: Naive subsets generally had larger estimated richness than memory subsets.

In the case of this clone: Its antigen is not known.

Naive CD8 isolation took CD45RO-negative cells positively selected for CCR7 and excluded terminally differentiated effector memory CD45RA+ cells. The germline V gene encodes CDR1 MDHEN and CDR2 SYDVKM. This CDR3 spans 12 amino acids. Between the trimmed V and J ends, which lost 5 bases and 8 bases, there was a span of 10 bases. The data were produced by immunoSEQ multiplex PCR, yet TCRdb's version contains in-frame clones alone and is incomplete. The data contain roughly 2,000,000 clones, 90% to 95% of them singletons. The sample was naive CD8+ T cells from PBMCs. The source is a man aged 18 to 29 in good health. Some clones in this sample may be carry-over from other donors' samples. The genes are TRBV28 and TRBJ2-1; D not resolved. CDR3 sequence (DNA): TGTGCCAGCAGTCCCTATTACCATGAGCAGTTCTTC. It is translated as CASSPYYHEQFF.